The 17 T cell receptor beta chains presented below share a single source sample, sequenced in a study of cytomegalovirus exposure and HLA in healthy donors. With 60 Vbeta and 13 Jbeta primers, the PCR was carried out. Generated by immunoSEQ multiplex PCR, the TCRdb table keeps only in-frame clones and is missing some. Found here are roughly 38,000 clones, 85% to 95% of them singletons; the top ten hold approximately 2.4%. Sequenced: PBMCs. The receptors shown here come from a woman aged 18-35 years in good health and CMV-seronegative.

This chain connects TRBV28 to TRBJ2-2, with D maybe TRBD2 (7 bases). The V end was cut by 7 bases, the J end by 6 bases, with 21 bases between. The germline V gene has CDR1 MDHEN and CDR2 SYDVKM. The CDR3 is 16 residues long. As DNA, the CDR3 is TGTGCCAGCACTCATCCTCCGGCGGGGGCGGCCGGGGAGCTGTTTTTT. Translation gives CASTHPPAGAAGELFF.

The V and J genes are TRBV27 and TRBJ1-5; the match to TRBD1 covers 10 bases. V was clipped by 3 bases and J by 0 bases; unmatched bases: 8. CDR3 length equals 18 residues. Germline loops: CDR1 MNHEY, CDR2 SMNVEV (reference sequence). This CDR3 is CASSFPGQGRDSNQPQHF. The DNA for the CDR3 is TGTGCCAGCAGTTTCCCGGGACAGGGGAGAGATAGCAATCAGCCCCAGCATTTT.

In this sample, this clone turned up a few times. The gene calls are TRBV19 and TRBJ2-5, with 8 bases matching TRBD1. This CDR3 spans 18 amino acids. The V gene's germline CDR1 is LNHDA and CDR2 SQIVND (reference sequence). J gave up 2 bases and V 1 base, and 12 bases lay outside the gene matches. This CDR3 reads CASSIGTGGRQKQETQYF. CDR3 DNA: TGTGCCAGTAGTATAGGAACAGGGGGTCGACAGAAACAAGAGACCCAGTACTTC.

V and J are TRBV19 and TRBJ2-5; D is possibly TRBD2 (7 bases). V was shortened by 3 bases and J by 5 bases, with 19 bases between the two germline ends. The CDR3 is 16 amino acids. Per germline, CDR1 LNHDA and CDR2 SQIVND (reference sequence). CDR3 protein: CASSMPTPKGGETQYF. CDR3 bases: TGTGCCAGTAGTATGCCAACTCCTAAGGGGGGGGAGACCCAGTACTTC.

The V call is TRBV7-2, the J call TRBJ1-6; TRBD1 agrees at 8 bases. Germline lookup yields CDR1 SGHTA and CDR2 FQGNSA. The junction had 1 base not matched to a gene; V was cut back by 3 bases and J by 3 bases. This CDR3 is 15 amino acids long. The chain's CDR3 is CASSFGTGYNSPLHF. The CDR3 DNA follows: TGTGCCAGCAGCTTCGGGACAGGCTATAATTCACCCCTCCACTTT.

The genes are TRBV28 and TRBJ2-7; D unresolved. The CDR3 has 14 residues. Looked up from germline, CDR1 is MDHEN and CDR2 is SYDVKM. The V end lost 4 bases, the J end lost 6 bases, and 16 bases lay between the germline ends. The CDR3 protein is CASSYTTFGLEQYF. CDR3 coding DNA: TGTGCCAGCAGTTACACGACATTCGGCCTCGAGCAGTACTTC.

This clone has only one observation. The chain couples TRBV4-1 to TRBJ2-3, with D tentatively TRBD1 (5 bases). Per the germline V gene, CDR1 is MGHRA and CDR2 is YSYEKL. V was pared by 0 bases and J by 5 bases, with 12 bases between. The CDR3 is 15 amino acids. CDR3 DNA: TGCGCCAGCAGCCAAGAAAATCAGGGATTAGATACGCAGTATTTT. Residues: CASSQENQGLDTQYF.

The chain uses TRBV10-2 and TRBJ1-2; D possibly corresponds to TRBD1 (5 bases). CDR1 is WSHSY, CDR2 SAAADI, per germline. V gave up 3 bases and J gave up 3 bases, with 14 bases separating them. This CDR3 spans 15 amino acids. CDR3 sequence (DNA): TGCGCCAGCAGTGAAAGGACATCGGCGGACTATGGCTACACCTTC. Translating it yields CASSERTSADYGYTF.

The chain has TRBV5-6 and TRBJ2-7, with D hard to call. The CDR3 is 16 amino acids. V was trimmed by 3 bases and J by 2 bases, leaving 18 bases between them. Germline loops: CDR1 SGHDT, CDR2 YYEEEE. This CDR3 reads CASSSVSAASAYEQYF. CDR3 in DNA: TGTGCCAGCAGCTCCGTCTCGGCGGCGTCGGCCTACGAGCAGTACTTC.

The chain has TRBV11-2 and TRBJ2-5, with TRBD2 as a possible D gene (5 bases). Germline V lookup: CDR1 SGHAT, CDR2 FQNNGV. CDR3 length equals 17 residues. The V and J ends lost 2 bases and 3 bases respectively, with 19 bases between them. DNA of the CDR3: TGTGCCAGCAGCTTATTCGCGTCAGGCCTCGGGAAAGAGACCCAGTACTTC. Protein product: CASSLFASGLGKETQYF.

Written as DNA, the CDR3 is TGTGCCAGCAGTGATTTGACAGGGGAAGAAGCTTTCTTT. This encodes CASSDLTGEEAFF. This chain connects TRBV25-1 to TRBJ1-1, with 8 bases identical to TRBD1. Per germline, CDR1 MGHDK and CDR2 SYGVNS. The CDR3 is made up of 13 amino acids. J lost 8 bases, V lost 3 bases, and 5 bases had no gene match. The full variable domain, its missing parts supplied by reference TRBV25-1 and TRBJ1-1, is EADIYQTPRYLVIGTGKKITLECSQTMGHDKMYWYQQDPGMELHLIHYSYGVNSTEKGDLSSESTVSRIRTEHFPLTLESARPSHTSQYLCASSDLTGEEAFFGQGTRLTVV.

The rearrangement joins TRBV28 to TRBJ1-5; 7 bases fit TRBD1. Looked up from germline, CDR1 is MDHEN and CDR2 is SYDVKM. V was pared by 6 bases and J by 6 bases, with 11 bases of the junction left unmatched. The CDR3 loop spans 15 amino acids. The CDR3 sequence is CASRPNRGLSQPQHF. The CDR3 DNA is TGTGCCAGCAGACCCAATAGGGGGCTAAGTCAGCCCCAGCATTTT.

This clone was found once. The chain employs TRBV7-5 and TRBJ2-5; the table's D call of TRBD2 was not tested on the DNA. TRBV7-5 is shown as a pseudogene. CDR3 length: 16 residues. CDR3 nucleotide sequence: TGTGTCAGAAGCCCGTGTCGTATAGCGGGAATAGAGACCCAGTACTTC. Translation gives CVRSPCRIAGIETQYF.

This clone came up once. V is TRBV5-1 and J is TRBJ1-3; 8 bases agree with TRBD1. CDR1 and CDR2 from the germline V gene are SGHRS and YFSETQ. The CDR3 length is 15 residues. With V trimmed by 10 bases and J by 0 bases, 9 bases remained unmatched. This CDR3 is CACRDRPASGNTIYF. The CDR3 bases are TGCGCCTGCCGGGACAGGCCTGCCTCTGGAAACACCATATATTTT.

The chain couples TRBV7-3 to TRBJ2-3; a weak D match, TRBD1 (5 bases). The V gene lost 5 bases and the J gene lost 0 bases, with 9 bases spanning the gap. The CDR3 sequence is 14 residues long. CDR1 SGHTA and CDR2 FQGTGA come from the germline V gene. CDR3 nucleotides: TGTGCCAGCAGCATCGGACACAGCACAGATACGCAGTATTTT. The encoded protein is CASSIGHSTDTQYF.

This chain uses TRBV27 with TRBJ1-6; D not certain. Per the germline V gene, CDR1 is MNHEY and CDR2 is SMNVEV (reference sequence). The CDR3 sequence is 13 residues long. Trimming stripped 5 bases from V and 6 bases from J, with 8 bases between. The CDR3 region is CASSGLSNSPLHF. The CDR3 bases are TGTGCCAGCAGTGGGCTCTCTAATTCACCCCTCCACTTT.

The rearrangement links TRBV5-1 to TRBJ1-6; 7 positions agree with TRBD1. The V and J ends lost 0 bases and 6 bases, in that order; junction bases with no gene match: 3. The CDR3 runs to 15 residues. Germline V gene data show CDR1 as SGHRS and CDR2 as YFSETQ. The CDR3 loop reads CASSLGQGRNSPLHF. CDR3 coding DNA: TGCGCCAGCAGCTTGGGACAGGGACGTAATTCACCCCTCCACTTT.